This is a list of T cell receptor beta chains from one sample in a study of beta chain features in type 1 diabetes. Assay: immunoSEQ multiplex PCR; the TCRdb copy retains only in-frame clones and omits some. The table records fewer than 550,000 clones, 10% to 12% of them present only once. The specimen sequenced was naive CD4+ T cells from blood. Receptors originate from a young woman in good health. Each CDR3 is given with its conserved first and last residue. Fields, in order: clone size, V gene, J gene, D gene, CDR3 DNA, CDR3 protein. The D gene is left open where the match is weak. A row's size may be missing; if present it is once, few, many or a size class.

few	TRBV7-3	TRBJ2-1	NA	TGTGCCAGCAGCTATGGGACGAGCTCCTACAATGAGCAGTTCTTC	CASSYGTSSYNEQFF
few	TRBV2	TRBJ1-1	NA	TGTGCCAGCATTTACAGGGCTAACACTGAAGCTTTCTTT	CASIYRANTEAFF
NA	TRBV6-4	TRBJ1-2	TRBD1	TGTGCCAGCAGCGCAGCTGGGACAGGGGGCGTCTATGGCTACACCTTC	CASSAAGTGGVYGYTF
few	TRBV7-2	TRBJ2-2	NA	TGTGCCAGCAGCTTAGGTTACGCCGGGGAGCTGTTTTTT	CASSLGYAGELFF
NA	TRBV7-2	TRBJ2-3	TRBD2	TGTGCCAGCAGCCGCAAAAGCGGGGGGGTCACAGATACGCAGTATTTT	CASSRKSGGVTDTQYF
few	TRBV19	TRBJ1-5	NA	TGTGCCAGTCGGGGTCTGGAGTACCAGCCCCAGCATTTT	CASRGLEYQPQHF
NA	TRBV28	TRBJ2-7	TRBD1	TGTGCCAGCAGGTCCTCCGGGACAGGGCTATACGAGCAGTACTTC	CASRSSGTGLYEQYF
NA	TRBV4-1	TRBJ2-2	NA	TGCGCCAGCAGCCAAGACGCTGGGACAACCACCGGGGAGCTGTTTTTT	CASSQDAGTTTGELFF
NA	TRBV21-1	TRBJ2-7	NA	TGTGCCAGCAGGATAAACTCCTACGAGCAGTACTTC	CASRINSYEQYF
NA	TRBV9	TRBJ2-1	TRBD2	TGTGCCAGCAGCGTAGACAAAGCGGGAGCCTACAATGAGCAGTTCTTC	CASSVDKAGAYNEQFF
NA	TRBV5-6	TRBJ1-5	NA	TGTGCCAGCAGCTTGAGGGGACTCCGCGGAATGCCCCAGCATTTT	CASSLRGLRGMPQHF
few	TRBV9	TRBJ2-3	TRBD1	TGTGCCAGCAGCGGCGAATTAAGGACAGGGCCAGATACGCAGTATTTT	CASSGELRTGPDTQYF
NA	TRBV15	TRBJ1-2	NA	TGTGCCACCAGCAGAGATCTCCCGTATGGCTACACCTTC	CATSRDLPYGYTF
few	TRBV7-2	TRBJ1-4	TRBD1	TGTGCCAGCAGCCGTGACAGGGGCGATGAAAAACTGTTTTTT	CASSRDRGDEKLFF
few	TRBV30	TRBJ1-5	NA	TGTGCCTGGAGTTCAGTGACCACTCTCAATCAGCCCCAGCATTTT	CAWSSVTTLNQPQHF
few	TRBV25-1	TRBJ2-1	NA	TGTGCCAGCAGTGATCCGCGGAGACCCTACAATGAGCAGTTCTTC	CASSDPRRPYNEQFF
NA	TRBV9	TRBJ2-3	TRBD2	TGTGCCAGTAGCACATCTGCGGGGACTAGCGTAGATACGCAGTATTTT	CASSTSAGTSVDTQYF
few	TRBV29-1	TRBJ1-1	TRBD1	TGCAGCGTTGTATCTCTGACAGGGGGCACTGAAGCTTTCTTT	CSVVSLTGGTEAFF
NA	TRBV10-3	TRBJ2-1	NA	TGTGCCATCGACGGGAGTGGCGGCCACAATGAGCAGTTCTTC	CAIDGSGGHNEQFF
few	TRBV29-1	TRBJ2-3	TRBD1	TGCAGCGTTGAACGGGTGGGGACAGTCACAGATACGCAGTATTTT	CSVERVGTVTDTQYF
few	TRBV7-8	TRBJ2-1	NA	TGTGCCAGCAGCCGCGGACCAAGCTCCTACAATGAGCAGTTCTTC	CASSRGPSSYNEQFF
few	TRBV18	TRBJ2-3	TRBD1	TGTGCCAGCTCACCTAAGGGACAGGAGAGCACAGATACGCAGTATTTT	CASSPKGQESTDTQYF
few	TRBV30	TRBJ1-1	NA	TGTGCCTGGATTTTTTTTGGACGTAAGGGCACTGAAGCTTTCTTT	CAWIFFGRKGTEAFF
few	TRBV18	TRBJ2-4	NA	TGTGCCAGCTCACCACCGGCCGGAGCCAAAAACATTCAGTACTTC	CASSPPAGAKNIQYF
NA	TRBV12-5	TRBJ2-5	NA	TGTGCTAGTGGTACTCCCCGGCGGGAGACCCAGTACTTC	CASGTPRRETQYF
NA	TRBV4-3	TRBJ2-2	TRBD2	TGCGCCAGCAGCTACACGGGGGGCACCGGGGAGCTGTTTTTT	CASSYTGGTGELFF
NA	TRBV5-1	TRBJ2-2	TRBD2	TGCGCCAGCAGCTTCCGGCTAGCGGGGTACACCGGGGAGCTGTTTTTT	CASSFRLAGYTGELFF
few	TRBV2	TRBJ2-3	TRBD1	TGTGCCAGCAGTCTCCAGGGGGTTGGCACAGATACGCAGTATTTT	CASSLQGVGTDTQYF
many	TRBV29-1	TRBJ2-4	NA	TGCAGCGTCAAAGCCGGAGCCAAAAACATTCAGTACTTC	CSVKAGAKNIQYF
NA	TRBV7-9	TRBJ2-5	NA	TGTGCCAGCACAAAGGCAGGTCAAGAGACCCAGTACTTC	CASTKAGQETQYF
few	TRBV5-4	TRBJ2-3	NA	TGTGCCAGCAGCTTGGTAGTTACAGATACGCAGTATTTT	CASSLVVTDTQYF
few	TRBV29-1	TRBJ2-3	NA	TGCAGCGTCCAGCGGCCGGCGGATACGCAGTATTTT	CSVQRPADTQYF
NA	TRBV20-1	TRBJ2-3	NA	TGCAGTGCCATGAGGGCAGATACGCAGTATTTT	CSAMRADTQYF
NA	TRBV4-1	TRBJ1-1	NA	TGCGCCAGCAGGCTTGCGAACACTGAAGCTTTCTTT	CASRLANTEAFF
NA	TRBV19	TRBJ2-5	NA	TGTGCCAGTAGTATCGGCCAAGAGACCCAGTACTTC	CASSIGQETQYF
few	TRBV14	TRBJ2-1	NA	TGTGCCAGCAGCCAAGAGTTGGGCAACTACAATGAGCAGTTCTTC	CASSQELGNYNEQFF
few	TRBV7-7	TRBJ2-5	TRBD1	TGTGCTAGCAGCTTTGACAGGGAAGAGACCCAGTACTTC	CASSFDREETQYF
few	TRBV29-1	TRBJ2-7	TRBD1	TGCAGCGTGGGTAGGACAGGGGACGAGCAGTACTTC	CSVGRTGDEQYF
NA	TRBV9	TRBJ1-3	NA	TGTGCCAGCAGCGATTCTAGGGGGACTACTGGAAACACCATATATTTT	CASSDSRGTTGNTIYF
few	TRBV25-1	TRBJ1-1	TRBD1	TGTGCCAGCAGTGAAATGGACAGGGGCACTGAAGCTTTCTTT	CASSEMDRGTEAFF
few	TRBV7-3	TRBJ1-1	TRBD1	TGTGCCAGCAGCCCAGACAGGGGCGCCACTGAAGCTTTCTTT	CASSPDRGATEAFF
few	TRBV7-9	TRBJ2-7	NA	TGTGCCAGCAGCTTAGGTTCGCGGGCCGAGCAGTACTTC	CASSLGSRAEQYF
few	TRBV15	TRBJ1-2	NA	TGTGCCACCAGCAGAGTCTTGGCGAGTGGGTCGTTTGGCTACACCTTC	CATSRVLASGSFGYTF
NA	TRBV9	TRBJ2-1	TRBD2	TGTGCCAGCAGCGTCCCAGCGGGGGGATTTAATGAGCAGTTCTTC	CASSVPAGGFNEQFF
NA	TRBV19	TRBJ1-3	NA	TGTGCCAGTAGTATGGGCAGAGGAAACACCATATATTTT	CASSMGRGNTIYF
many	TRBV5-4	TRBJ2-1	NA	TGTGCCAGCAGCTTGGATTGGGCTAATGAGCAGTTCTTC	CASSLDWANEQFF
NA	TRBV6-6	TRBJ2-3	NA	TGTGCCAGCAGTCCAGTCGGAGATACGCAGTATTTT	CASSPVGDTQYF
few	TRBV7-9	TRBJ2-3	TRBD2	TGTGCCAGCAGCCAGTTGCGGGGGGGCTCAGATACGCAGTATTTT	CASSQLRGGSDTQYF
few	TRBV20-1	TRBJ2-5	NA	TGCAGTGCTAGGATCGGAGAGACCCAGTACTTC	CSARIGETQYF